This T cell receptor beta chain was profiled in a study of tumor-infiltrating lymphocytes in primary liver carcinoma. Across the whole study: Surgical resection treated primary liver carcinoma in the patients.

cDNA specific to TCR beta was made from approximately 0.55 ug of total RNA, with a constant-region primer employed for priming. Three nested multiplex PCR rounds of slightly modified ARM-PCR generated TCR beta libraries. TCRdb reprocessed the multiplex PCR reads with MiXCR, giving one entry per CDR3 protein. The table lists about 330,000 distinct CDR3 sequences, less than 75% of them singletons, with about 6.3% in the top ten. Details on this clonotype: Its antigen is as yet unknown.

Blood RNA was derived from unsorted whole blood, and germline DNA was extracted too. Study findings and constraints: A significantly higher top-250-clone fraction was found in tumors than in blood (p = 0.039). Overlap in tumor-adjacent and tumor-blood pairs fell below that of tumor region pairs. Because of bulk unsorted sampling, CD4+ and CD8+ repertoires were not subjected to comparison.

This clonotype was obtained from a man in his forties with primary liver carcinoma and hepatitis B virus infection. Sequenced input: peripheral blood.

CDR3 protein: CASSLVTGKTNEQFF. The DNA of the CDR3 is TGTGCCAGCAGCTTAGTTACCGGAAAGACAAATGAGCAGTTCTTC. The rearrangement links TRBV11-1 to TRBJ2-1; no clear D. The V and J ends lost 1 base and 7 bases respectively, with 14 bases between them. Germline V lookup: CDR1 SGHAT, CDR2 FQDESV (reference sequence). The CDR3 extends over 15 amino acids.